A single sample is the source of the 31 T cell receptor beta chains below, sequenced in a study of T-cell memory formation after mild COVID-19. TCRdb redid the calling of the 5' RACE reads with MiXCR, one entry per CDR3 protein. The sample lists 85,000 to 120,000 distinct CDR3 sequences; around 12% were seen once. The sequenced sample was PBMCs or a T cell subset sorted from them (not recorded which). The receptors come from an adult woman who had mild COVID-19 (a few samples of this study predate the infection). Cell type and time point are not known.

V and J are TRBV2 and TRBJ1-1; D is possibly TRBD1 (5 bases). The CDR3 runs 14 residues. Trimming removed 8 bases from V and 4 bases from J, with 17 bases in between. Germline V lookup: CDR1 SNHLY, CDR2 FYNNEI. The DNA of the CDR3 is TGTGCCAGCGAACCGGGGGTAACGCTCACTGAAGCTTTCTTT. It encodes CASEPGVTLTEAFF.

This clonotype has a handful of counts. The CDR3 loop reads CASSPPGYTYGYTF. CDR3 nucleotide sequence: TGTGCCAGCAGCCCACCAGGGTATACCTATGGCTACACCTTC. The gene calls are TRBV7-9 and TRBJ1-2; maybe TRBD1 (5 bases). V was pared by 5 bases and J by 4 bases, with 14 bases between. Germline-derived CDR1 and CDR2 are SEHNR and FQNEAQ (reference sequence). The CDR3 runs to 14 residues.

The chain is built from TRBV29-1 and TRBJ2-7; D call uncertain. Per the germline V gene, CDR1 is SQVTM and CDR2 is ANQGSEA. This CDR3 has 10 residues. Trimming pared 7 bases from V and 2 bases from J, leaving 6 bases between. CDR3 residues: CSALTYEQYF. CDR3 nucleotide sequence: TGCAGCGCCCTAACCTACGAGCAGTACTTC.

This clonotype was recorded a few times. This CDR3 reads CASSVGLAGGITDTQYF. In nucleotides, the CDR3 is TGTGCCAGCAGCGTAGGTCTAGCGGGAGGGATCACAGATACGCAGTATTTT. The genes are TRBV9 and TRBJ2-3; the match to TRBD2 covers 12 bases. Germline V gene lookup returns CDR1 SGDLS and CDR2 YYNGEE. This CDR3 has 17 residues. The trim removed 0 bases at V and 2 bases at J, leaving 4 bases unmatched.

This clonotype was found a few times. The chain combines TRBV7-9 with TRBJ2-2; D is undetermined. Deletions cut 4 bases from V and 5 bases from J, with 5 bases between. Germline-derived CDR1 and CDR2 are SEHNR and FQNEAQ (reference sequence). The length of the CDR3 is 12 residues. The CDR3 DNA reads as TGTGCCAGCAGCTGGGGAACCGGGGAGCTGTTTTTT. This sequence encodes CASSWGTGELFF.

The chain is built from TRBV12-3 or TRBV12-4 and TRBJ1-1, with D hard to call. The CDR3 consists of 12 residues. V lost 5 bases and J 0 bases, leaving 4 bases between the germline ends. The CDR3 DNA reads TGTGCCAGCAGTCCCGTGAACACTGAAGCTTTCTTT. The encoded protein is CASSPVNTEAFF.

This chain links TRBV4-3 with TRBJ2-1; the D gene is possibly TRBD2 (5 bases). The ends were cut back, 1 base at V and 4 bases at J, with 11 bases in the middle. This CDR3 has 15 amino acids. Per the germline V gene, CDR1 is LGHNA and CDR2 is YSLEER. CDR3 region: CASSQVLAQYNEQFF. The CDR3 coding sequence is TGCGCCAGCAGCCAAGTCCTAGCACAGTACAATGAGCAGTTCTTC.

The chain employs TRBV15 and TRBJ2-7; D not resolved. This CDR3 has 17 residues. V gave up 0 bases and J gave up 5 bases, with 20 bases separating them. CDR1 is LNHNV and CDR2 is YYDKDF in the germline V gene (reference sequence). The CDR3 spells CATSRDPPAKGYDEQYF. DNA for the CDR3: TGTGCCACCAGCAGAGATCCCCCCGCGAAGGGATACGACGAGCAGTACTTC.

This clonotype was counted between two and nine times. The V call is TRBV20-1, the J call TRBJ2-1, with D perhaps given as TRBD1 or TRBD2 (5 bases each). Germline CDR1 DFQATT, CDR2 SNEGSKA (reference sequence). V gave up 1 base and J gave up 5 bases, with 18 bases separating them. This CDR3 contains 16 residues. DNA of the CDR3: TGCAGTGCTAGAGGGATACCGGGACGACACAACAATGAGCAGTTCTTC. This gives the protein CSARGIPGRHNNEQFF.

The V call is TRBV2, the J call TRBJ2-5; 11 bases are a match to TRBD2. CDR3 length equals 15 residues. Germline CDR1 is SNHLY and CDR2 is FYNNEI. Germline trimming cut 9 bases from V and 3 bases from J; bases unmatched to any gene: 9. CDR3 sequence (DNA): TGTGCCAGTTTCTACGGGACTAGCGGAAAAGAGACCCAGTACTTC. Amino acids: CASFYGTSGKETQYF.

Only a few counts were recorded for this clonotype. J is TRBJ1-2 and V is TRBV4-1; D is ambiguous. Germline V gene data show CDR1 as MGHRA and CDR2 as YSYEKL. This CDR3 has 14 residues. V was pared by 4 bases and J by 3 bases, with 12 bases between. The CDR3 nucleotides are TGCGCCAGCAGCCCCGTGGCAGAAGACTATGGCTACACCTTC. Translation gives CASSPVAEDYGYTF.

This clonotype came up once. This chain connects TRBV7-9 to TRBJ2-5, with D perhaps matching TRBD2 (5 bases). This CDR3 is built from 15 residues. Germline V gives CDR1 SEHNR, CDR2 FQNEAQ (reference sequence). Trimming cost V 1 base and J 5 bases, with 14 bases left between them. CDR3 sequence reads: CASSLGARVGETQYF. CDR3 coding DNA: TGTGCCAGCAGCTTAGGAGCGAGGGTTGGGGAGACCCAGTACTTC.

The J gene is TRBJ2-2, the V gene TRBV5-1; the match to TRBD2 covers 8 bases. Looked up from germline, CDR1 is SGHRS and CDR2 is YFSETQ. The CDR3 is 17 amino acids. V lost 1 base, J lost 3 bases, and 8 bases stayed unmatched. CDR3 amino acids: CASSLFPGGPDTGELFF. The DNA of the CDR3 is TGCGCCAGCAGCTTGTTCCCGGGAGGGCCGGACACCGGGGAGCTGTTTTTT.

A few counts support this clonotype. V usage is TRBV20-1 and J usage is TRBJ1-1, with D maybe TRBD1 (6 bases). The CDR3 spans 14 residues. Germline V gene data show CDR1 as DFQATT and CDR2 as SNEGSKA (reference sequence). V dropped 1 base and J dropped 7 bases, with 16 bases sitting between them. The DNA of the CDR3 is TGCAGTGCTAGAGGAAATCAGGGGAGGGGTGAAGCTTTCTTT. Encoded protein: CSARGNQGRGEAFF.

This clonotype was picked up a small number of times. The genes are TRBV7-9 and TRBJ2-4; 10 bases line up with TRBD2. The CDR3 contains 13 residues. J gave up 5 bases and V 8 bases, and 3 bases lay outside the gene matches. The germline gives CDR1 SEHNR, CDR2 FQNEAQ (reference sequence). The CDR3 DNA follows: TGTGCCAGCGCCGGACTAGCGGAAAACATTCAGTACTTC. Translated: CASAGLAENIQYF.

A few counts support this clonotype. The genes are TRBV20-1 and TRBJ2-7; 13 nucleotides align to TRBD2. Germline CDR1 is DFQATT and CDR2 is SNEGSKA (reference sequence). The CDR3 length is 18 residues. V trimming: 2 bases; J trimming: 3 bases; junction bases outside the gene matches: 13. The CDR3 protein is CSARSYGTSGERVYEQYF. The CDR3 nucleotides read TGCAGTGCTAGATCCTACGGGACTAGCGGGGAAAGGGTCTACGAGCAGTACTTC.

The table lists this clonotype with a few counts. The chain employs TRBV20-1 and TRBJ2-1; unclear D gene. Trimming pared 3 bases from V and 8 bases from J, leaving 17 bases between. The CDR3 length is 14 residues. Germline CDR1 reads DFQATT; CDR2 reads SNEGSKA (reference sequence). This chain's CDR3 is CSASGRSTRDEQFF. CDR3 in DNA: TGCAGTGCTAGTGGCAGGTCCACTCGCGATGAGCAGTTCTTC.

This clonotype was picked up many times. The chain employs TRBV29-1 and TRBJ1-2, with no clear D. Trimming removed 3 bases from V and 4 bases from J, with 6 bases in between. Germline CDR1 is SQVTM and CDR2 is ANQGSEA. The CDR3 runs to 11 residues. The CDR3 loop is CSVDGPYGYTF. In nucleotides, the CDR3 is TGCAGCGTTGACGGTCCCTATGGCTACACCTTC.

This clonotype was seen only a few times. The chain has TRBV15 and TRBJ2-1; 13 bases are a match to TRBD2. The CDR3 contains 16 residues. V was pared by 4 bases and J by 3 bases, with 3 bases of the junction left unmatched. The germline CDR1 and CDR2 sequences are LNHNV and YYDKDF (reference sequence). The CDR3 loop is CATSTTSGGHYNEQFF. CDR3 nucleotide sequence: TGTGCCACCAGCACGACTAGCGGGGGGCACTACAATGAGCAGTTCTTC.

A remark on this clonotype: At one of its ends the junction is not consistent with the germline gene, which may arise from a read error. The gene calls are TRBV7-7 and TRBJ2-5; possibly TRBD1 for D (5 bases). This CDR3 is 15 amino acids long. From germline, CDR1 is SSHAT and CDR2 FNYEAQ (reference sequence). The CDR3 region has the DNA TGTGCTAGCAGCTTATCGACAGAGACTCAAGAGACCCAGTACTTC. Translated: CASSLSTETQETQYF.

This clonotype was observed a handful of times. V usage is TRBV24-1 and J usage is TRBJ2-7; D remains ambiguous. The V end was cut by 5 bases, the J end by 5 bases, with 9 bases between. Germline V gene data show CDR1 as KGHDR and CDR2 as SFDVKD. CDR3 length equals 12 residues. CDR3 sequence reads: CATSGLENEQYF. CDR3 DNA sequence: TGTGCCACCAGTGGCTTGGAGAACGAGCAGTACTTC.

This clonotype has a handful of counts. The V call is TRBV7-2, the J call TRBJ1-1, with TRBD1 as a possible D gene (6 bases). Trimming took off 0 bases at V and 0 bases at J, with 17 bases between the two ends. This CDR3 is 18 amino acids long. Germline V gene sequence: CDR1 SGHTA, CDR2 FQGNSA. CDR3 residues: CASSLAQGQILLNTEAFF. CDR3 nucleotide sequence: TGTGCCAGCAGCTTAGCACAGGGTCAGATTCTTTTGAACACTGAAGCTTTCTTT.

This clonotype was observed a handful of times. The rearrangement links TRBV7-9 to TRBJ2-3; 8 nucleotides align to TRBD2. Looked up from germline, CDR1 is SEHNR and CDR2 is FQNEAQ (reference sequence). The CDR3 runs 17 residues. The V segment lost 5 bases and the J segment 1 base; nucleotides outside the gene matches: 11. DNA for the CDR3: TGTGCCAGCAGCCCTGGGGTAGCGGGGTCTCGCACAGATACGCAGTATTTT. Translating it yields CASSPGVAGSRTDTQYF.

The CDR3 nucleotides are TGTGCCAGCAGGGAACAGGGGGGCAGCACAGATACGCAGTATTTT. This sequence encodes CASREQGGSTDTQYF. The chain carries TRBV6-4 and TRBJ2-3; 8 nucleotides agree with TRBD1. The CDR3 is 15 amino acids. The ends lost 6 bases at V and 0 bases at J; junction bases unmatched: 5. The germline V gene has CDR1 MRHNA and CDR2 SNTAGT.

Only one count was recorded for this clonotype. J is TRBJ1-3 and V is TRBV7-9, with TRBD1 as a possible D gene (6 bases). The CDR3 contains 14 residues. V was cut by 6 bases and J by 0 bases, with 9 bases left in between. The V gene's germline CDR1 is SEHNR and CDR2 FQNEAQ (reference sequence). The CDR3 bases are TGTGCCAGCAGTACAGGGTACTCTGGAAACACCATATATTTT. Its translation is CASSTGYSGNTIYF.

The table lists this clonotype with a few counts. This rearrangement joins TRBV4-3 to TRBJ2-1; 10 bases match TRBD1. The J segment lost 8 bases and the V segment lost 2 bases, leaving 6 bases of the junction unmatched. CDR3 length equals 15 residues. The germline V gene has CDR1 LGHNA and CDR2 YSLEER. The CDR3: CASSQRQGARDEQFF. CDR3 bases: TGCGCCAGCAGCCAACGACAGGGGGCAAGGGATGAGCAGTTCTTC.

The chain carries TRBV20-1 and TRBJ2-3; TRBD2 matches 12 bases. The CDR3 length is 18 residues. V lost 2 bases, J lost 1 base, and 10 bases stayed unmatched. In germline, CDR1 is DFQATT, CDR2 SNEGSKA (reference sequence). The CDR3 DNA sequence: TGCAGTGCTAGAAAAGGGCTAGCGGGAGGGCCGGGCACAGATACGCAGTATTTT. Translation gives CSARKGLAGGPGTDTQYF.

Ten or more counts support this clonotype. This chain connects TRBV20-1 to TRBJ2-7, with TRBD2 matching 9 bases. Germline-derived CDR1 and CDR2 are DFQATT and SNEGSKA (reference sequence). J lost 2 bases, V lost 4 bases, and 6 bases had no gene match. CDR3 length equals 14 residues. CDR3 protein: CSAKGLALTYEQYF. CDR3 bases: TGCAGTGCTAAAGGACTAGCGCTTACCTACGAGCAGTACTTC.

V gene TRBV7-9 combines with J gene TRBJ1-2; 7 bases agree with TRBD1. The germline V gene encodes CDR1 SEHNR and CDR2 FQNEAQ (reference sequence). The CDR3 runs to 13 residues. V was clipped by 5 bases and J by 6 bases; unmatched bases: 6. The CDR3 is CASSHTGADGYTF. DNA of the CDR3: TGTGCCAGCAGCCATACAGGGGCGGATGGCTACACCTTC.

This chain connects TRBV6-1 to TRBJ2-2; tentatively, D is TRBD1 (6 bases). Trimming removed 1 base at V and 9 bases at J, with 18 bases between. Germline CDR1 MNHNS, CDR2 SASEGT. The CDR3 runs to 16 residues. The DNA for the CDR3 is TGTGCCAGCAGTGAAGATTTGGGACACCCCGACCGGGAGCTGTTTTTT. It translates to CASSEDLGHPDRELFF.

This chain connects TRBV7-9 to TRBJ2-5, with TRBD1 matching over 11 bases. CDR3 length: 16 amino acids. Per the germline V gene, CDR1 is SEHNR and CDR2 is FQNEAQ (reference sequence). After removal of 5 bases from V and 4 bases from J, the junction contained 9 bases not matched to a gene. The CDR3 nucleotides are TGTGCCAGCAGCCCGCCGGGACAGGGGGGTTCAGAGACCCAGTACTTC. Translating gives CASSPPGQGGSETQYF.